The text below deals with one TCR beta chain. The target antigen is unknown. This entry belongs to a study of cytomegalovirus exposure and HLA in healthy donors. For the study at large: Early released data comprised approximately 85 million unique TCRs from HLA-typed donors.

Study-wide results and caveats: A later analysis linked a missense DCLRE1C variant to TCR beta V- and J-gene trimming. Immune exposure was documented only through CMV serostatus.

PCR amplification relied on 60 Vbeta primers (plus 13 Jbeta primers). TCRdb's copy holds only in-frame clones and misses some; the assay was immunoSEQ multiplex PCR. In the table there are 75,000 to 100,000 clones, approximately 79% of which are singletons. The specimen was PBMCs. The receptor was isolated from a male donor in good health and CMV-seronegative.

CDR3: CASSLLTGSGNTIYF. The CDR3 DNA sequence: TGTGCCAGCAGCTTATTGACAGGGTCTGGAAACACCATATATTTT. J is TRBJ1-3 and V is TRBV5-6; 7 nucleotides match TRBD1. Germline-derived CDR1 and CDR2 are SGHDT and YYEEEE. V shed 2 bases and J 1 base; nucleotides not matched to a gene: 3. This CDR3 has 15 amino acids.